Listed below are T cell receptor beta chains from one sample, sequenced in a study of Ad26.COV2.S vaccination and SARS-CoV-2 variants. Sequencing used immunoSEQ multiplex PCR; TCRdb keeps in-frame clones, though not all of them. The sample shows approximately 280,000 clones, over 75% of them seen only once. The starting material was peripheral blood, obtained in a trial of Ad26.COV2.S vaccine versus placebo. Source of these receptors: a person aged 18-60 years who received the Ad26.COV2.S COVID-19 vaccine or a placebo. CDR3s include the opening cysteine and the closing phenylalanine or tryptophan. The D gene is left open where the match is weak. Clone size is given for some rows only: seen once, a few or many times, or a class if the clone is expanded.

J: TRBJ1-5
size: .
V: TRBV30
D: .
length: 13
CDR3: CAWSVTGLVPQHF
DNA: TGTGCCTGGAGTGTAACGGGGTTGGTGCCCCAGCATTTT

J: TRBJ1-2
size: .
V: TRBV20-1
D: .
length: 11
CDR3: CSARHVYGYTF
DNA: TGCAGTGCTAGACACGTCTATGGCTACACCTTC

J: TRBJ2-2
size: .
V: TRBV7-9
D: .
length: 13
CDR3: CASRNMNNGELFF
DNA: TGTGCCAGCAGGAATATGAACAACGGGGAGCTGTTTTTT

J: TRBJ2-7
size: .
V: TRBV11-3
D: .
length: 14
CDR3: CASSLGAATYEQYF
DNA: TGTGCCAGCAGCTTAGGGGCAGCTACCTACGAGCAGTACTTC

J: TRBJ2-1
size: .
V: TRBV6-2/TRBV6-3
D: TRBD2
length: 15
CDR3: CASSYRSGGYNEQFF
DNA: TGTGCCAGCAGTTACCGTAGCGGGGGGTACAATGAGCAGTTCTTC

J: TRBJ1-1
size: .
V: TRBV18
D: .
length: 14
CDR3: CASRPGTANTEAFF
DNA: TGTGCCAGTAGACCCGGAACAGCCAACACTGAAGCTTTCTTT

J: TRBJ2-2
size: .
V: TRBV9
D: .
length: 15
CDR3: CASSNRDHRTGELFF
DNA: TGTGCCAGCAGCAACCGGGACCATCGCACCGGGGAGCTGTTTTTT

J: TRBJ2-5
size: .
V: TRBV9
D: TRBD2
length: 15
CDR3: CASSVSGGAYETQYF
DNA: TGTGCCAGCAGCGTAAGCGGGGGGGCGTATGAGACCCAGTACTTC

J: TRBJ1-1
size: .
V: TRBV19
D: .
length: 14
CDR3: CASSRRGGDTEAFF
DNA: TGTGCCAGTAGTCGAAGGGGTGGAGACACTGAAGCTTTCTTT

J: TRBJ2-5
size: .
V: TRBV3-1/TRBV3-2
D: .
length: 10
CDR3: CASSQATQYF
DNA: TGTGCCAGCAGCCAAGCCACCCAGTACTTC

J: TRBJ2-2
size: .
V: TRBV4-2
D: .
length: 15
CDR3: CASSQEGSNTGELFF
DNA: TGTGCCAGCAGCCAAGAGGGATCAAACACCGGGGAGCTGTTTTTT

J: TRBJ2-1
size: .
V: TRBV11-3
D: .
length: 13
CDR3: CASSSGRYNEQFF
DNA: TGTGCCAGCAGCTCTGGCAGATACAATGAGCAGTTCTTC

J: TRBJ2-5
size: .
V: TRBV9
D: .
length: 15
CDR3: CASSVAPGVQETQYF
DNA: TGTGCCAGCAGCGTAGCTCCGGGGGTACAAGAGACCCAGTACTTC

J: TRBJ2-7
size: .
V: TRBV9
D: .
length: 13
CDR3: CASSAGLAYEQYF
DNA: TGTGCCAGCAGCGCCGGATTGGCCTACGAGCAGTACTTC

J: TRBJ2-3
size: .
V: TRBV5-5
D: TRBD2
length: 17
CDR3: CASSLEMLAGSTDTQYF
DNA: TGTGCCAGCAGCTTGGAGATGCTAGCGGGGAGCACAGATACGCAGTATTTT

J: TRBJ1-1
size: .
V: TRBV11-3
D: .
length: 13
CDR3: CASSFALNTEAFF
DNA: TGTGCCAGCAGCTTTGCCTTGAACACTGAAGCTTTCTTT

J: TRBJ2-5
size: .
V: TRBV5-1
D: .
length: 15
CDR3: CASSFEAGRPETQYF
DNA: TGCGCCAGCAGCTTTGAGGCAGGGAGACCAGAGACCCAGTACTTC

J: TRBJ2-3
size: .
V: TRBV19
D: .
length: 12
CDR3: CASSMETDTQYF
DNA: TGTGCCAGTAGTATGGAGACAGATACGCAGTATTTT

J: TRBJ2-1
size: .
V: TRBV5-4
D: TRBD2
length: 16
CDR3: CASSPGTSRTRGEQFF
DNA: TGTGCCAGCAGTCCCGGGACTAGCCGTACCAGGGGTGAGCAGTTCTTC

J: TRBJ1-2
size: .
V: TRBV7-3
D: TRBD1
length: 14
CDR3: CASSDRECSDGYTF
DNA: TGTGCCAGCAGCGACAGGGAGTGTTCGGATGGCTACACCTTC

J: TRBJ1-1
size: .
V: TRBV5-1
D: .
length: 15
CDR3: CASSITGLTGTEAFF
DNA: TGCGCCAGCAGCATCACAGGGCTGACGGGGACTGAAGCTTTCTTT

J: TRBJ1-5
size: .
V: TRBV27
D: .
length: 13
CDR3: CASTHSLNQPQHF
DNA: TGTGCCAGCACGCACAGCCTCAATCAGCCCCAGCATTTT

J: TRBJ1-5
size: .
V: TRBV19
D: .
length: 17
CDR3: CASSIAWASRAHQPQHF
DNA: TGTGCCAGTAGTATAGCTTGGGCTTCCCGGGCCCATCAGCCCCAGCATTTT

J: TRBJ1-2
size: .
V: TRBV5-1
D: TRBD1
length: 18
CDR3: CASSFGTGGVRLNYGYTF
DNA: TGCGCCAGCAGCTTCGGGACAGGGGGCGTCCGACTTAACTATGGCTACACCTTC

J: TRBJ2-5
size: .
V: TRBV11-2
D: TRBD1
length: 14
CDR3: CASRFTGAHGDQYF
DNA: TGTGCCAGCAGATTCACAGGGGCGCATGGTGACCAGTACTTC

J: TRBJ1-2
size: .
V: TRBV11-2
D: TRBD1
length: 15
CDR3: CASSPTAGGEGGYTF
DNA: TGTGCCAGCAGCCCCACCGCAGGGGGCGAAGGTGGCTACACCTTC

J: TRBJ1-4
size: .
V: TRBV6-6
D: .
length: 11
CDR3: CASSLQEKLFF
DNA: TGTGCCAGCAGTCTCCAGGAAAAACTGTTTTTT

J: TRBJ2-2
size: .
V: TRBV5-3
D: .
length: 22
CDR3: CARSYLYREKPWGVANTGELFF
DNA: TGTGCCAGAAGCTACCTCTACCGGGAAAAGCCGTGGGGGGTCGCGAACACCGGGGAGCTGTTTTTT

J: TRBJ1-1
size: once
V: TRBV11-2
D: .
length: 13
CDR3: CASTARAGTEAFF
DNA: TGTGCCAGCACCGCCAGGGCGGGCACTGAAGCTTTCTTT

J: TRBJ2-7
size: .
V: TRBV7-3
D: .
length: 15
CDR3: CASSLRGGVSYEQYF
DNA: TGTGCCAGCAGCTTAAGGGGCGGGGTCTCCTACGAGCAGTACTTC

J: TRBJ1-2
size: .
V: TRBV7-9
D: TRBD1
length: 14
CDR3: CASRAGTGGYGYTF
DNA: TGTGCCAGCAGGGCCGGGACAGGGGGCTATGGCTACACCTTC

J: TRBJ1-1
size: .
V: TRBV7-6
D: .
length: 18
CDR3: CASSLGLARNRRDTEAFF
DNA: TGTGCCAGCAGCTTAGGTTTGGCTCGGAACCGCCGGGACACTGAAGCTTTCTTT

J: TRBJ1-5
size: .
V: TRBV19
D: .
length: 16
CDR3: CASSTLGEGGNQPQHF
DNA: TGTGCCAGTAGTACGCTGGGGGAAGGGGGCAATCAGCCCCAGCATTTT

J: TRBJ1-2
size: .
V: TRBV5-1
D: .
length: 13
CDR3: CASSLGERGGYTF
DNA: TGCGCCAGCAGCTTGGGCGAAAGGGGTGGCTACACCTTC

J: TRBJ1-2
size: .
V: TRBV9
D: TRBD1
length: 14
CDR3: CASSPRTGNYGYTF
DNA: TGTGCCAGCAGCCCCCGGACAGGGAACTATGGCTACACCTTC

J: TRBJ1-1
size: .
V: TRBV7-2
D: .
length: 13
CDR3: CASSFGRDTEAFF
DNA: TGTGCCAGCAGCTTCGGCAGGGACACTGAAGCTTTCTTT

J: TRBJ1-2
size: few
V: TRBV5-4
D: TRBD1
length: 16
CDR3: CASSGQPGQEVYGYTF
DNA: TGTGCCAGCAGCGGGCAACCGGGACAGGAAGTCTATGGCTACACCTTC

J: TRBJ1-5
size: .
V: TRBV6-5
D: .
length: 13
CDR3: CASTDNGHEPQHF
DNA: TGTGCCAGCACGGATAACGGCCATGAGCCCCAGCATTTT

J: TRBJ2-7
size: few
V: TRBV10-1
D: TRBD1
length: 14
CDR3: CASSRTGNPYEQYF
DNA: TGCGCCAGCAGTAGGACAGGGAACCCCTACGAGCAGTACTTC

J: TRBJ2-7
size: .
V: TRBV15
D: .
length: 13
CDR3: CATSRDPSYEQYF
DNA: TGTGCCACCAGCAGAGATCCCTCGTACGAGCAGTACTTC